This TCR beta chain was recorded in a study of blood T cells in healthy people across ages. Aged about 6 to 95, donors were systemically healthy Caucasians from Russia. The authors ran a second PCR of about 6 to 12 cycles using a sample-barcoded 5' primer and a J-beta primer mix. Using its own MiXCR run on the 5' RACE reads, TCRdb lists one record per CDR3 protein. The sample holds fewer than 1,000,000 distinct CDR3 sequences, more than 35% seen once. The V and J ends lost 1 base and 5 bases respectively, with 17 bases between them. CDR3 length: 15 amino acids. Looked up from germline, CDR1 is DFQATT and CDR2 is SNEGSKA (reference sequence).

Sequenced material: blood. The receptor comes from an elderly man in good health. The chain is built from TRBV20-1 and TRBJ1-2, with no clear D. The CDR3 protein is CSARAEGSWLYGYTF. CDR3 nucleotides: TGCAGTGCTAGAGCCGAAGGCAGTTGGTTATATGGCTACACCTTC.